The next 3 T cell receptor beta chains were all read from a single sample in a study of regulatory T cells in long-lasting Graves disease. Time point noted: newly diagnosed GD, antithyroid drugs for less than 3 months. The TCR library was made from RNA extracted from PBMCs. To make TCR beta libraries, researchers used iRepertoire HTBI primers and Arm-PCR of CDR3 regions. One entry per CDR3 protein, called by TCRdb with MiXCR from the multiplex PCR reads. The sample contains over 500,000 distinct CDR3 sequences, 15% to 20% of which appear only once. This sample was shared with a second study, whose subject was T cells in Graves' hyperthyroidism and ophthalmopathy.

This sample comprised peripheral blood mononuclear cells (PBMCs), obtained at new diagnosis, from a patient treated with antithyroid drugs. The receptors shown here come from a man aged 18 to 30 with Graves disease.

The chain joins TRBV20-1 to TRBJ1-5, with 7 bases identical to TRBD1. Germline V gene lookup returns CDR1 DFQATT and CDR2 SNEGSKA (reference sequence). V was pared by 3 bases and J by 5 bases, with 16 bases of the junction left unmatched. The CDR3 covers 17 residues. The CDR3, as DNA: TGCAGTGCTAGCCCCCTAAGGGAAGCAGGGGGGCATCAGCCCCAGCATTTT. Translating it yields CSASPLREAGGHQPQHF.

This clonotype showed up many times. The chain combines TRBV12-3 or TRBV12-4 with TRBJ2-7; D is uncertain. With 6 bases removed from V and 3 bases from J, the gap between germline ends came to 6 bases. The CDR3 length is 11 residues. The CDR3 sequence is CASRGNYEQYF. CDR3 nucleotides: TGTGCCAGCAGGGGGAACTACGAGCAGTACTTC.

This clonotype was seen only a few times. V and J are TRBV14 and TRBJ2-1, with D perhaps matching TRBD2 (5 bases). Germline assignment: CDR1 SGHDN and CDR2 FVKESK. Trimming removed 3 bases at V and 2 bases at J, with 14 bases between. There are 16 residues in the CDR3. CDR3: CASSHAVGRAYNEQFF. The CDR3 nucleotides read TGTGCCAGCAGCCACGCGGTGGGGAGAGCCTACAATGAGCAGTTCTTC.